The T cell receptor beta chain under discussion was sequenced for a study of blood T cell repertoires in COVID-19. Across the whole study: COVID-19 samples from acute and convalescent phases originated in the United States, Italy and Spain. T cells, B-cell-depleted T cells, or PBMCs supplied cDNA or gDNA.

The CDR3 totals 14 residues. The germline V gene has CDR1 SGHNT and CDR2 YYREEE (reference sequence). J lost 5 bases, V lost 1 base, and 3 bases had no gene match. Original analysis: Nucleated cell counts were estimated from reference gene primer amplification. Produced via immunoSEQ multiplex PCR; TCRdb's table is partial and in-frame only. V and J calls and clone size are copied from that table; D and trimming were computed from the DNA. The table lists about 120,000 clones, 85% to 90% of them singletons. This clone has more than one count but fewer than ten. The sequenced material came from peripheral blood. The rearrangement joins TRBV5-4 to TRBJ2-1; TRBD2 matches 7 bases. The receptor's source is a man between 65 and 80 years old with active or convalescent COVID-19. The CDR3 spells CASSLRLADNEQFF. The CDR3 DNA reads TGTGCCAGCAGCTTGCGGCTAGCGGACAATGAGCAGTTCTTC.